The clone carrying this T cell receptor (beta chain) was found once. Then a second PCR, running roughly 7 to 11 cycles, was carried out with a sample-barcoded 5' primer and a J-beta primer mix. TCRdb reanalysed the 5' RACE reads using MiXCR and keeps one entry per CDR3 protein. This table holds over a million distinct CDR3 sequences, approximately 42% found once. Germline loops: CDR1 DFQATT, CDR2 SNEGSKA (reference sequence). Trimming cost V 0 bases and J 8 bases, with 11 bases left between them. This CDR3 region has 14 residues. The sample is drawn from a study of blood T cells in healthy people across ages.

The sequencing sample was made of blood. The receptor was isolated from a woman between 18 and 29 years old in good health. The V and J genes are TRBV20-1 and TRBJ1-6; a possible D gene is TRBD1 (5 bases). The CDR3 DNA is TGCAGTGCTAGAGAAGGAGGGGCATATTCACCCCTCCACTTT. Its protein product is CSAREGGAYSPLHF.